One sample yielded the 29 T cell receptor beta chains listed below, sequenced in a study of cytomegalovirus exposure and HLA in healthy donors. The PCR was carried out with 60 Vbeta primers and 13 Jbeta primers. Measured with immunoSEQ multiplex PCR; TCRdb has only the in-frame clones, and not every one. The repertoire includes roughly 69,000 clones, more than 60% of them detected once, and around 15% sits in the top ten. The specimen was PBMCs. The receptor source for this set is a male donor in good health and CMV-seropositive.

The chain has TRBV11-2 and TRBJ2-5, with 11 bases that match TRBD2. The DNA end favors TRBJ2-7, so the J call may be wrong. The CDR3 runs 14 residues. CDR1 SGHAT and CDR2 FQNNGV come from the germline V gene. CDR3 sequence (DNA): TGTGCCAGCAGAAGACTAGCGGGAATTTACGAGCAGTACTTC. Protein sequence: CASRRLAGIYEQYF.

The rearrangement links TRBV2 to TRBJ1-2; no clear D gene. The CDR3 is 13 residues long. Looked up from germline, CDR1 is SNHLY and CDR2 is FYNNEI. Trimming removed 5 bases at V and 1 base at J, with 8 bases between. The CDR3 loop reads CASSSTLNYGYTF. As DNA, the CDR3 is TGTGCCAGCAGTTCTACTCTTAACTATGGCTACACCTTC.

This clone was seen a handful of times. This chain links TRBV11-3 with TRBJ2-1; TRBD2 aligns across 11 bases. CDR1 SGHNT and CDR2 YENEEA come from the germline V gene. V trimming: 5 bases; J trimming: 4 bases; junction bases outside the gene matches: 4. CDR3 length: 15 amino acids. CDR3: CASSRTSGSYNEQFF. For the CDR3, the DNA is TGTGCCAGCAGCAGAACTAGCGGGAGTTACAATGAGCAGTTCTTC. Combining the CDR3 with reference TRBV11-3 and TRBJ2-1 gives the whole variable domain EAGVVQSPRYKIIEKKQPVAFWCNPISGHNTLYWYLQNLGQGPELLIRYENEEAVDDSQLPKDRFSAERLKGVDSTLKIQPAELGDSAVYLCASSRTSGSYNEQFFGPGTRLTVL.

The V call is TRBV6-5, the J call TRBJ1-2; D is possibly TRBD1 (6 bases). The germline V gene encodes CDR1 MNHEY and CDR2 SVGAGI. This CDR3 spans 16 amino acids. Trimming left V 0 bases short and J 2 bases short, with 13 bases between. CDR3 nucleotides: TGTGCCAGCAGTTACTCCTCCACAGGGACCAACTATGGCTACACCTTC. It codes for CASSYSSTGTNYGYTF.

The chain recombines TRBV4-2 with TRBJ2-7, with a possible D match to TRBD2 (6 bases). The ends were cut back, 1 base at V and 3 bases at J, with 13 bases in the middle. CDR1 LGHNA and CDR2 YNFKEQ come from the germline V gene. CDR3 length: 15 residues. CDR3 nucleotide sequence: TGTGCCAGCAGCCAAGGACTAGTGGGAGTCTACGAGCAGTACTTC. Protein: CASSQGLVGVYEQYF.

This chain links TRBV28 with TRBJ1-2, with a tentative D call TRBD1 (6 bases). V was clipped by 8 bases and J by 2 bases, with 12 bases between them. Germline V gene lookup returns CDR1 MDHEN and CDR2 SYDVKM. This CDR3 is built from 13 residues. The CDR3 sequence is CASGGAMNYGYTF. Here the CDR3 DNA reads TGTGCCAGCGGGGGGGCCATGAACTATGGCTACACCTTC.

Points on this clone: This specimen includes other DNA sequences encoding the same CDR3. This rearrangement joins TRBV15 to TRBJ1-4; 9 positions agree with TRBD1. The germline gives CDR1 LNHNV, CDR2 YYDKDF (reference sequence). The CDR3 is 16 amino acids. With 0 bases clipped from V and 6 bases from J, the junction kept 5 bases outside the gene matches. CDR3 nucleotides: TGTGCCACCAGCAGAGATAGGGACAGGGTTGATGAAAAACTGTTTTTT. Its protein product is CATSRDRDRVDEKLFF.

The chain carries TRBV5-1 and TRBJ1-6; TRBD1 aligns across 8 bases. The length of the CDR3 is 16 residues. V gave up 1 base and J gave up 4 bases; unmatched junction bases: 4. Germline-derived CDR1 and CDR2 are SGHRS and YFSETQ. CDR3 DNA: TGCGCCAGCAGCTTGAATCAGGGGGCATATAATTCACCCCTCCACTTT. Amino acids: CASSLNQGAYNSPLHF. Variable domain in full (rest from reference TRBV5-1 and TRBJ1-6): KAGVTQTPRYLIKTRGQQVTLSCSPISGHRSVSWYQQTPGQGLQFLFEYFSETQRNKGNFPGRFSGRQFSNSRSEMNVSTLELGDSALYLCASSLNQGAYNSPLHFGNGTRLTVT.

The chain has TRBV11-2 and TRBJ1-2; D is perhaps TRBD1 (6 bases). V lost 3 bases and J lost 4, with 9 bases in between. CDR3 length: 13 residues. The germline V gene has CDR1 SGHAT and CDR2 FQNNGV. The chain's CDR3 is CASSFQGSYGYTF. CDR3 DNA: TGTGCCAGCAGCTTTCAGGGGTCCTATGGCTACACCTTC. Full variable domain (outside the CDR3, taken from reference TRBV11-2 and TRBJ1-2): EAGVAQSPRYKIIEKRQSVAFWCNPISGHATLYWYQQILGQGPKLLIQFQNNGVVDDSQLPKDRFSAERLKGVDSTLKIQPAKLEDSAVYLCASSFQGSYGYTFGSGTRLTVV.

V gene TRBV4-2 combines with J gene TRBJ1-2, with 10 positions matching TRBD1. CDR3 size: 16 residues. J was trimmed by 4 bases and V by 4 bases; bases with no gene match: 9. The germline V gene encodes CDR1 LGHNA and CDR2 YNFKEQ. The CDR3 DNA sequence: TGTGCCAGCAGCCCGGGACAGGGGATTATTGGCTATGGCTACACCTTC. Translated: CASSPGQGIIGYGYTF.

This clone appeared a single time. The J gene is TRBJ2-5, the V gene TRBV5-1; TRBD1 aligns across 8 bases. CDR1 is SGHRS and CDR2 is YFSETQ in the germline V gene. The CDR3 loop spans 13 amino acids. V trimming: 3 bases; J trimming: 2 bases; junction bases outside the gene matches: 0. The CDR3 loop is CASSWTGQETQYF. CDR3 DNA: TGCGCCAGCAGCTGGACAGGGCAAGAGACCCAGTACTTC.

CDR3 sequence reads: CASSEGRGSYEQYF. The CDR3 nucleotides read TGTGCCAGCAGTGAAGGTCGCGGGAGCTACGAGCAGTACTTC. The chain combines TRBV2 with TRBJ2-7; 7 nucleotides match TRBD2. Germline CDR1 reads SNHLY; CDR2 reads FYNNEI. This CDR3 contains 14 residues. Trimming cost V 1 base and J 3 bases; bases outside gene matches: 3. The full variable domain, completed using reference TRBV2 and TRBJ2-7, is EPEVTQTPSHQVTQMGQEVILRCVPISNHLYFYWYRQILGQKVEFLVSFYNNEISEKSEIFDDQFSVERPDGSNFTLKIRSTKLEDSAMYFCASSEGRGSYEQYFGPGTRLTVT.

V gene TRBV10-3 combines with J gene TRBJ2-2; 11 bases agree with TRBD2. This CDR3 is 14 amino acids long. Germline lookup yields CDR1 ENHRY and CDR2 SYGVKD. V lost 10 bases, J lost 8 bases, and 9 bases stayed unmatched. The CDR3 DNA reads TGTGCCACCGGGGTAGCGGGAGGGCCGGGGGAGCTGTTTTTT. As protein: CATGVAGGPGELFF.

This chain uses TRBV30 with TRBJ2-2; tentatively, D is TRBD1 (5 bases). V gave up 3 bases and J gave up 1 base, with 9 bases separating them. The CDR3 sequence is 14 residues long. Looked up from germline, CDR1 is GTSNPN and CDR2 is SVGIG (reference sequence). CDR3 coding DNA: TGTGCCTGGAGCGGTCAGGGGAACACCGGGGAGCTGTTTTTT. Translating gives CAWSGQGNTGELFF.

V usage is TRBV18 and J usage is TRBJ1-5, with 9 bases identical to TRBD1. This CDR3 contains 15 residues. V trimming: 2 bases; J trimming: 4 bases; junction bases outside the gene matches: 3. Per the germline V gene, CDR1 is KGHSH and CDR2 is LQKENI. The CDR3 DNA sequence: TGTGCCAGCTCACCAACAGGGGGCAAGAATCAGCCCCAGCATTTT. Protein sequence: CASSPTGGKNQPQHF.

V gene TRBV30 combines with J gene TRBJ2-1; D ambiguous. Germline CDR1 reads GTSNPN; CDR2 reads SVGIG (reference sequence). The CDR3 has 14 residues. Trimming cost V 0 bases and J 5 bases, with 11 bases left between them. The CDR3, as DNA: TGTGCCTGGAGTGTAGCGTTGGCTCACAATGAGCAGTTCTTC. Encoded protein: CAWSVALAHNEQFF.

This clone was detected only once. The chain combines TRBV2 with TRBJ2-7; D gene ambiguous. Germline V gene lookup returns CDR1 SNHLY and CDR2 FYNNEI. There are 10 residues in the CDR3. With 10 bases removed from V and 4 bases from J, the gap between germline ends came to 8 bases. In DNA form, the CDR3 reads TGTGCCACCTCAGAATACGAGCAGTACTTC. Translation gives CATSEYEQYF.

The sample holds a few counts of this clone. The CDR3 is CASSRGDFHPYEQYF. CDR3 nucleotide sequence: TGTGCCAGCAGCCGCGGGGACTTTCACCCCTACGAGCAGTACTTC. The chain joins TRBV6-1 to TRBJ2-7; tentatively, D is TRBD2 (6 bases). CDR3 size: 15 residues. Germline CDR1 MNHNS, CDR2 SASEGT. V dropped 6 bases and J dropped 2 bases, with 17 bases sitting between them.

The genes are TRBV7-7 and TRBJ2-5; D might be TRBD2 (6 bases). The CDR3 totals 13 residues. Trimming left V 5 bases short and J 3 bases short, with 10 bases between. CDR1 SSHAT and CDR2 FNYEAQ come from the germline V gene (reference sequence). CDR3 coding DNA: TGTGCCAGCAGCCCATCTAGCGAAGAGACCCAGTACTTC. It encodes CASSPSSEETQYF.

CDR3 DNA: TGTGCCAGCACCTATTGGGACAGGGGGACCGGGGAGCTGTTTTTT. As protein: CASTYWDRGTGELFF. The chain carries TRBV5-6 and TRBJ2-2; 11 nucleotides line up with TRBD1. The CDR3 totals 15 residues. V shed 6 bases and J 5 bases; nucleotides not matched to a gene: 6. The germline V gene has CDR1 SGHDT and CDR2 YYEEEE.

In this sample, this clone turned up a few times. The V call is TRBV9, the J call TRBJ2-1, with 7 bases lining up with TRBD2. Germline assignment: CDR1 SGDLS and CDR2 YYNGEE. The junction had 3 bases not matched to a gene; V was cut back by 1 base and J by 2 bases. This CDR3 has 15 amino acids. The CDR3 reads CASSVQSGAYNEQFF. CDR3 coding DNA: TGTGCCAGCAGCGTACAAAGCGGGGCCTACAATGAGCAGTTCTTC.

V gene TRBV28 combines with J gene TRBJ1-5; weak D call: TRBD1 (6 bases). The germline CDR1 and CDR2 sequences are MDHEN and SYDVKM. The CDR3 sequence is 15 residues long. V was trimmed by 5 bases and J by 2 bases, leaving 13 bases between them. The CDR3 bases are TGTGCCAGCAGTGGCGAGGGGGGGGGCAATCAGCCCCAGCATTTT. Amino acids: CASSGEGGGNQPQHF.

The chain uses TRBV5-4 and TRBJ2-7; 7 nucleotides line up with TRBD1. V lost 4 bases and J lost 3; bases outside the gene matches: 10. CDR3 length: 15 residues. In germline, CDR1 is SGHNT, CDR2 YYREEE (reference sequence). CDR3: CASSGWSQGIYEQYF. DNA for the CDR3: TGTGCCAGCAGCGGGTGGTCACAGGGGATCTACGAGCAGTACTTC.

This clone was detected once. The chain joins TRBV5-5 to TRBJ1-5; 10 bases are shared with TRBD1. Germline V gene sequence: CDR1 SGHKS, CDR2 YYEKEE (reference sequence). Trimming removed 4 bases from V and 2 bases from J; junction bases left unmatched: 9. This CDR3 has 17 residues. For the CDR3, the DNA is TGTGCCAGCAGCCAGGGACAGGGGCCAAAGGGCAATCAGCCCCAGCATTTT. As protein: CASSQGQGPKGNQPQHF.

This chain joins TRBV7-3 and TRBJ1-1; 7 bases align to TRBD1. CDR3 size: 13 residues. The germline V gene has CDR1 SGHTA and CDR2 FQGTGA. Trimming removed 4 bases from V and 5 bases from J; junction bases left unmatched: 4. The CDR3 region has the DNA TGTGCCAGCAGCTCGACAGGGCGGACTGAAGCTTTCTTT. Translation: CASSSTGRTEAFF.

This sequence joins TRBV20-1 and TRBJ2-5; D gene ambiguous. The J call is uncertain, as TRBJ2-7 better fits the DNA end. Germline V gene lookup returns CDR1 DFQATT and CDR2 SNEGSKA (reference sequence). The CDR3 consists of 11 residues. The CDR3 DNA reads as TGCAGTGCTAGAGGGTACTACGAGCAGTACTTC. Translating gives CSARGYYEQYF.

This sequence joins TRBV7-9 and TRBJ1-6, with D hard to call. CDR3 size: 14 residues. CDR1 and CDR2 from the germline V gene are SEHNR and FQNEAQ (reference sequence). V dropped 6 bases and J dropped 7 bases, with 13 bases sitting between them. The CDR3 spells CASSLQIQNSPLHF. CDR3 in DNA: TGTGCCAGCAGTTTACAAATTCAGAATTCACCCCTCCACTTT.

This clone has a handful of counts. V usage is TRBV11-2 and J usage is TRBJ2-3, with a weak D call TRBD1 (6 bases). CDR3 size: 15 residues. Per the germline V gene, CDR1 is SGHAT and CDR2 is FQNNGV. Trimming cost V 1 base and J 4 bases, with 12 bases left between them. CDR3 sequence (DNA): TGTGCCAGCAGCTTAGTACAGGGTTGGTCAGATACGCAGTATTTT. It encodes CASSLVQGWSDTQYF.

This clone has more than one count but fewer than ten. The chain links TRBV5-1 to TRBJ2-7; D may be TRBD2 (5 bases). Germline V lookup: CDR1 SGHRS, CDR2 YFSETQ. V was shortened by 0 bases and J by 6 bases, with 10 bases between the two germline ends. The CDR3 has 13 residues. The CDR3 loop reads CASSLALEVEQYF. Written as DNA, the CDR3 is TGCGCCAGCAGCTTGGCGCTGGAGGTCGAGCAGTACTTC.